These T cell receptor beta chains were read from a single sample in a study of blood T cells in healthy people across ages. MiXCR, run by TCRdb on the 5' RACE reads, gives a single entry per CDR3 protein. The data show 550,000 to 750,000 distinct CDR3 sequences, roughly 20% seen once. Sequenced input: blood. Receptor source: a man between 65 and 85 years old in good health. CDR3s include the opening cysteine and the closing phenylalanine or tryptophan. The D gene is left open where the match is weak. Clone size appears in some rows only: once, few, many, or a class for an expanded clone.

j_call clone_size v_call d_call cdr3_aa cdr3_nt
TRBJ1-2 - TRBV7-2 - CAITLGATNYGYTF TGTGCCATCACACTAGGTGCGACTAACTATGGCTACACCTTC
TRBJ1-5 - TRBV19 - CASSSTRDNQPQHF TGTGCCAGTAGTTCAACCAGGGACAATCAGCCCCAGCATTTT
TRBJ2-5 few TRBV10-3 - CAISPTEKGKTQYF TGTGCCATCAGTCCCACGGAGAAAGGGAAGACCCAGTACTTC
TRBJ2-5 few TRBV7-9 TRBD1 CASSPSGQGRETQYF TGTGCCAGCAGCCCAAGCGGACAGGGCCGAGAGACCCAGTACTTC
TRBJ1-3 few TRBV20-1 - CSADNSGNTIYF TGCAGTGCCGACAACTCTGGAAACACCATATATTTT
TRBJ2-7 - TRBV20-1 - CSASRDPYEQYF TGCAGTGCTAGCCGGGATCCCTACGAGCAGTACTTC
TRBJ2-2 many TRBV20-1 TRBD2 CSASLAGGPDTGELFF TGCAGTGCATCACTAGCGGGAGGGCCAGACACCGGGGAGCTGTTTTTT
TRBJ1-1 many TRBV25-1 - CASSESRGTEAFF TGTGCCAGCAGTGAATCCAGGGGCACTGAAGCTTTCTTT
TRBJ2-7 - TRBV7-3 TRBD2 CASSYSLGLAHEQYF TGTGCCAGCAGCTATTCTTTGGGACTAGCTCACGAGCAGTACTTC
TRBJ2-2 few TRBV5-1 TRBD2 CASSLQTSGGNTGELFF TGCGCCAGCAGCTTGCAGACTAGCGGGGGGAACACCGGGGAGCTGTTTTTT
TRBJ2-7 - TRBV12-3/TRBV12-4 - CASREESYEQYF TGTGCCAGCAGAGAGGAGAGCTACGAGCAGTACTTC
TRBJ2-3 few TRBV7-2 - CASSASGTRTDTQYF TGTGCCAGCAGCGCAAGCGGAACCCGCACAGATACGCAGTATTTT
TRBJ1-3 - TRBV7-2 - CASSLNPQAGNTIYF TGTGCCAGCAGCTTAAATCCCCAGGCTGGAAACACCATATATTTT
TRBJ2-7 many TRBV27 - CASSFSHEQYF TGTGCCAGCAGTTTTTCCCACGAGCAGTACTTC
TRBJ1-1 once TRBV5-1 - CASSPDPVGTEAFF TGCGCCAGCAGCCCAGACCCCGTCGGCACTGAAGCTTTCTTT
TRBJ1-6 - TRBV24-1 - CATSDRRDNSPLHF TGTGCCACCAGTGACAGAAGAGATAATTCACCCCTCCACTTT